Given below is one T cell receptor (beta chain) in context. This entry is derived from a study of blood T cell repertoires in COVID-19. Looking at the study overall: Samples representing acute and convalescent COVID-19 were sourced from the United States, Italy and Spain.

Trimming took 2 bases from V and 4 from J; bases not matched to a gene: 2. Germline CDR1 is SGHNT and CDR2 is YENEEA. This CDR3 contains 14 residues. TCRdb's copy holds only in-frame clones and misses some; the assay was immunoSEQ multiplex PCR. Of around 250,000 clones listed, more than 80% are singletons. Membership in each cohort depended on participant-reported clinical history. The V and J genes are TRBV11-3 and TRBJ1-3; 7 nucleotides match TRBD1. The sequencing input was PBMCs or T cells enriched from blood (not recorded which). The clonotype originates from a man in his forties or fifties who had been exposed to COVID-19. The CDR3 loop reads CASSLRTGGNTIYF. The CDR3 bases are TGTGCCAGCAGCTTACGGACAGGCGGAAACACCATATATTTT. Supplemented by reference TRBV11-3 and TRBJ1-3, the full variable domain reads EAGVVQSPRYKIIEKKQPVAFWCNPISGHNTLYWYLQNLGQGPELLIRYENEEAVDDSQLPKDRFSAERLKGVDSTLKIQPAELGDSAVYLCASSLRTGGNTIYFGEGSWLTVV.